The 27 T cell receptor beta chains below all came from one sample that was sequenced in a study of OX40 agonist ivuxolimab in advanced cancers. Assay: immunoSEQ multiplex PCR; the TCRdb copy retains only in-frame clones and omits some. The profile shows under 20,000 clones, less than 85% of them singletons. The material sequenced was CD4+ or CD8+ T cells sorted from blood, taken in a trial of the OX40 agonist ivuxolimab. The receptors derive from an adult with an advanced solid tumor such as melanoma, head and neck, liver or kidney cancer.

This chain joins TRBV27 and TRBJ2-5; 7 bases map to TRBD2. J lost 5 bases, V lost 4 bases, and 7 bases had no gene match. There are 14 residues in the CDR3. The germline V gene encodes CDR1 MNHEY and CDR2 SMNVEV (reference sequence). This chain's CDR3 is CASSYQAGAETQYF. CDR3 DNA: TGTGCCAGCAGTTATCAGGCGGGAGCGGAGACCCAGTACTTC.

V gene TRBV6-5 combines with J gene TRBJ2-1; 8 nucleotides agree with TRBD1. Germline V lookup: CDR1 MNHEY, CDR2 SVGAGI. J was trimmed by 6 bases and V by 5 bases; bases with no gene match: 6. There are 14 residues in the CDR3. The CDR3 reads CASSRGTGVNEQFF. The DNA for the CDR3 is TGTGCCAGCAGTCGAGGGACAGGTGTCAATGAGCAGTTCTTC.

V gene TRBV7-9 combines with J gene TRBJ2-2; TRBD1 might be the D (5 bases). The length of the CDR3 is 17 residues. Germline CDR1 SEHNR, CDR2 FQNEAQ (reference sequence). Between the trimmed V and J ends, which lost 5 bases and 0 bases, there was a span of 16 bases. The CDR3 DNA is TGTGCCAGCAGCCCCCCCAGGGCTGGGGCGAACACCGGGGAGCTGTTTTTT. Amino acids: CASSPPRAGANTGELFF.

This clone was seen more than once but under ten times. This rearrangement joins TRBV27 to TRBJ1-4; perhaps TRBD1 as D (6 bases). CDR1 is MNHEY, CDR2 SMNVEV, per germline (reference sequence). The CDR3 spans 18 residues. Trimming removed 4 bases from V and 12 bases from J, with 30 bases in between. DNA of the CDR3: TGTGCCAGCAGTTCCCTTCGGGGGGGCAGGGACATTGGGTCGGAACTGTTTTTT. It codes for CASSSLRGGRDIGSELFF.

The count of this clone is one. The chain has TRBV28 and TRBJ2-7; a possible D gene is TRBD2 (5 bases). Germline CDR1 is MDHEN and CDR2 is SYDVKM. The CDR3 consists of 12 residues. V shed 6 bases and J shed 0 bases, with 6 bases lying between them. CDR3 protein: CASRRDSYEQYF. Written as DNA, the CDR3 is TGTGCCAGCAGACGGGACTCCTACGAGCAGTACTTC.

This sequence joins TRBV21-1 and TRBJ2-7. TRBV21-1 is a listed pseudogene. CDR3 length: 17 amino acids. Here the CDR3 reads CASKNRGWGREDYEQYF. CDR3 DNA sequence: TGTGCCAGCAAAAATCGGGGCTGGGGACGGGAAGACTACGAGCAGTACTTC.

The chain combines TRBV5-6 with TRBJ1-4, with D possibly matching TRBD1 (6 bases). CDR3 length: 18 residues. V dropped 0 bases and J dropped 8 bases, with 23 bases sitting between them. Germline CDR1 SGHDT, CDR2 YYEEEE. CDR3 sequence reads: CASSLAGAGDRVEEKLFF. In DNA, the CDR3 is TGTGCCAGCAGCTTGGCGGGGGCGGGGGACCGGGTGGAAGAAAAACTGTTTTTT. Together with reference TRBV5-6 and TRBJ1-4, the CDR3 gives the full variable domain: DAGVTQSPTHLIKTRGQQVTLRCSPKSGHDTVSWYQQALGQGPQFIFQYYEEEERQRGNFPDRFSGHQFPNYSSELNVNALLLGDSALYLCASSLAGAGDRVEEKLFFGSGTQLSVL.

The chain has TRBV7-9 and TRBJ1-1; D gene ambiguous. The CDR3 sequence is 13 residues long. Trimming stripped 11 bases from V and 3 bases from J, with 16 bases between. Germline-derived CDR1 and CDR2 are SEHNR and FQNEAQ (reference sequence). In nucleotides, the CDR3 is TGTGCCGCAGCCGGGCCATCAGACACTGAAGCTTTCTTT. Amino acids: CAAAGPSDTEAFF.

The chain recombines TRBV7-9 with TRBJ2-1, with D possibly being TRBD1 or TRBD2 (5 bases each). The germline V gene encodes CDR1 SEHNR and CDR2 FQNEAQ (reference sequence). The CDR3 sequence is 14 residues long. Deletions cut 6 bases from V and 2 bases from J, with 11 bases between. CDR3 protein: CASSWGTTYNEQFF. The CDR3 DNA reads TGTGCCAGCAGTTGGGGGACCACCTACAATGAGCAGTTCTTC.

V is TRBV6-6 and J is TRBJ2-7, with TRBD1 matching 9 bases. The CDR3 length is 16 residues. The V segment lost 6 bases and the J segment 0 bases; nucleotides outside the gene matches: 9. Germline V lookup: CDR1 MNHNY, CDR2 SVGAGI (reference sequence). The CDR3 region has the DNA TGTGCCAGCAGCCTCGGACAGGGGACCTCCTCCTACGAGCAGTACTTC. Its protein is CASSLGQGTSSYEQYF.

This chain joins TRBV28 and TRBJ2-1; TRBD2 might be the D (5 bases). CDR3 size: 12 residues. Trimming stripped 4 bases from V and 9 bases from J, with 10 bases between. Germline values: CDR1 MDHEN, CDR2 SYDVKM. The CDR3 sequence is CASSWEIGEQFF. The CDR3 bases are TGTGCCAGCAGTTGGGAGATTGGTGAGCAGTTCTTC. Drawing the rest from reference TRBV28 and TRBJ2-1, the complete variable domain is DVKVTQSSRYLVKRTGEKVFLECVQDMDHENMFWYRQDPGLGLRLIYFSYDVKMKEKGDIPEGYSVSREKKERFSLILESASTNQTSMYLCASSWEIGEQFFGPGTRLTVL.

The chain recombines TRBV28 with TRBJ1-1; tentative D call: TRBD1 (5 bases). Germline CDR1 MDHEN, CDR2 SYDVKM. This CDR3 contains 16 residues. The V end was cut by 5 bases, the J end by 0 bases, with 16 bases between. In DNA form, the CDR3 reads TGTGCCAGCAGTATACTCGTTGGGACCGTGAACACTGAAGCTTTCTTT. Translated, it gives CASSILVGTVNTEAFF.

J is TRBJ1-1 and V is TRBV6-5; no reliable D call. From germline, CDR1 is MNHEY and CDR2 SVGAGI. Trimming removed 0 bases from V and 2 bases from J, with 7 bases in between. This CDR3 contains 14 residues. The CDR3 DNA reads as TGTGCCAGCAGTTACTCAGGAGGAAACACTGAAGCTTTCTTT. Translated, it gives CASSYSGGNTEAFF.

The chain couples TRBV7-8 to TRBJ2-5; 11 bases fit TRBD2. Germline V gives CDR1 SGHVS, CDR2 FQNEAQ. The CDR3 is made up of 16 amino acids. Trimming took 5 bases from V and 3 from J; bases not matched to a gene: 8. Here the CDR3 reads CASSAGGTSGKETQYF. The CDR3 bases are TGTGCCAGCAGCGCGGGGGGGACTAGCGGAAAAGAGACCCAGTACTTC.

This rearrangement joins TRBV7-9 to TRBJ1-1; weak D call: TRBD1 (5 bases). The germline V gene has CDR1 SEHNR and CDR2 FQNEAQ (reference sequence). The CDR3 totals 12 residues. V was pared by 5 bases and J by 8 bases, with 12 bases between. CDR3 in DNA: TGTGCCAGCAGCGCGGATGACAGAGAAGCTTTCTTT. Amino acids: CASSADDREAFF.

The chain joins TRBV7-6 to TRBJ2-7, with TRBD1 matching over 12 bases. Germline values: CDR1 SGHVS, CDR2 FNYEAQ. Trimming took 2 bases from V and 4 from J; bases not matched to a gene: 3. This CDR3 spans 15 amino acids. CDR3 sequence (DNA): TGTGCCAGCAGCTTAAGGGGACAGGGGGCGTACGAGCAGTACTTC. It specifies CASSLRGQGAYEQYF.

This clone was seen a single time. The chain couples TRBV11-2 to TRBJ2-1, with 8 bases identical to TRBD2. The CDR3 contains 15 residues. Germline V gene sequence: CDR1 SGHAT, CDR2 FQNNGV. V was pared by 4 bases and J by 8 bases, with 10 bases of the junction left unmatched. The CDR3 reads CASSSLWRTSYEQFF. CDR3 DNA sequence: TGTGCCAGCAGCTCCCTTTGGAGGACTAGCTATGAGCAGTTCTTC.

The chain employs TRBV9 and TRBJ1-1; D call uncertain. Germline V gene sequence: CDR1 SGDLS, CDR2 YYNGEE. The CDR3 spans 13 residues. Trimming left V 0 bases short and J 3 bases short, with 6 bases between. In DNA form, the CDR3 reads TGTGCCAGCAGCGTAGGTACTTACACTGAAGCTTTCTTT. Encoded protein: CASSVGTYTEAFF.

The rearrangement links TRBV6-5 to TRBJ2-7; TRBD1 matches 7 bases. The CDR3 consists of 14 residues. J gave up 3 bases and V 3 bases, and 5 bases lay outside the gene matches. The germline gives CDR1 MNHEY, CDR2 SVGAGI. CDR3 protein: CASSYGQAIYEQYF. The CDR3 DNA reads as TGTGCCAGCAGTTATGGACAGGCGATCTACGAGCAGTACTTC.

The chain links TRBV4-3 to TRBJ1-2, with 8 bases aligning to TRBD1. Germline V gene data show CDR1 as LGHNA and CDR2 as YSLEER. This CDR3 is 17 amino acids long. The V and J ends lost 3 bases and 5 bases, in that order; junction bases with no gene match: 14. CDR3 residues: CASSQIGTQGARYGYTF. CDR3 sequence (DNA): TGCGCCAGCAGCCAGATAGGGACCCAGGGGGCGCGGTATGGCTACACCTTC.

The chain couples TRBV19 to TRBJ2-1, with 12 bases lining up with TRBD1. CDR1 LNHDA and CDR2 SQIVND come from the germline V gene (reference sequence). The CDR3 has 16 residues. V was pared by 4 bases and J by 8 bases, with 9 bases of the junction left unmatched. The CDR3 region is CASSRRGTGGVDEQFF. The CDR3, as DNA: TGTGCCAGTAGTAGGAGGGGGACAGGGGGCGTCGATGAGCAGTTCTTC.

This chain connects TRBV4-2 to TRBJ2-1; D perhaps matches TRBD2 (6 bases). V lost 5 bases to trimming and J lost 3 bases, with 17 bases between them. This CDR3 contains 16 residues. The germline V gene has CDR1 LGHNA and CDR2 YNFKEQ. Here the CDR3 reads CASSGPGSPSYNEQFF. The CDR3 DNA sequence: TGTGCCAGCAGCGGACCCGGGAGCCCGAGCTACAATGAGCAGTTCTTC.

This clone was found a few times. This chain connects TRBV19 to TRBJ1-3; no clear D. The germline V gene encodes CDR1 LNHDA and CDR2 SQIVND (reference sequence). Trimming pared 6 bases from V and 4 bases from J, leaving 13 bases between. This CDR3 has 14 residues. The CDR3 spells CASSPQQRGNTIYF. The CDR3 DNA reads TGTGCCAGTAGCCCCCAGCAGAGGGGAAACACCATATATTTT. Full variable domain (missing parts from reference TRBV19 and TRBJ1-3): DGGITQSPKYLFRKEGQNVTLSCEQNLNHDAMYWYRQDPGQGLRLIYYSQIVNDFQKGDIAEGYSVSREKKESFPLTVTSAQKNPTAFYLCASSPQQRGNTIYFGEGSWLTVV.

By share, this clone counts as medium-sized. J is TRBJ2-1 and V is TRBV9; 7 bases align to TRBD2. This CDR3 has 15 amino acids. Germline CDR1 SGDLS, CDR2 YYNGEE. J lost 8 bases, V lost 0 bases, and 8 bases had no gene match. CDR3 protein: CASSVEEGGLDEQFF. CDR3 bases: TGTGCCAGCAGCGTAGAGGAGGGAGGGTTGGATGAGCAGTTCTTC.

The V gene is TRBV29-1, the J gene TRBJ1-1, with 8 bases that match TRBD1. The CDR3 is made up of 15 amino acids. The germline gives CDR1 SQVTM, CDR2 ANQGSEA. The V segment lost 1 base and the J segment 4 bases; nucleotides outside the gene matches: 8. The CDR3 spells CSVEGQGPFGTEAFF. CDR3 in DNA: TGCAGCGTTGAAGGACAGGGGCCTTTTGGCACTGAAGCTTTCTTT.

V and J are TRBV15 and TRBJ2-7; a possible D gene is TRBD2 (6 bases). This CDR3 is built from 13 residues. The germline V and J ends were trimmed by 5 bases and 5 bases, with 13 bases remaining between them. The germline V gene encodes CDR1 LNHNV and CDR2 YYDKDF (reference sequence). CDR3 DNA: TGTGCCACCAGCGGCGAACGGGAGAACGAGCAGTACTTC. Amino acid sequence: CATSGERENEQYF. Drawing the rest from reference TRBV15 and TRBJ2-7, the complete variable domain is DAMVIQNPRYQVTQFGKPVTLSCSQTLNHNVMYWYQQKSSQAPKLLFHYYDKDFNNEADTPDNFQSRRPNTSFCFLDIRSPGLGDTAMYLCATSGERENEQYFGPGTRLTVT.

As DNA, the CDR3 is TGTGCCACCAGCAGAGCAGGGGGCGATCAGCCCCAGCATTTT. Protein sequence: CATSRAGGDQPQHF. The chain carries TRBV15 and TRBJ1-5; TRBD1 matches 8 bases. The CDR3 consists of 14 residues. The junction had 1 base not matched to a gene; V was cut back by 1 base and J by 5 bases. Germline values: CDR1 LNHNV, CDR2 YYDKDF (reference sequence).